A selection of T cell receptor beta chains follows, all from one sample in a study of CD8 T cells in ankylosing spondylitis. TCRdb reprocessed the 5' RACE reads via MiXCR and lists one record per CDR3 protein. Of 200,000 to 250,000 distinct CDR3 sequences in the sample, around 17% are singletons; the top ten hold more than 40%. The sequenced material came from blood, either unsorted or a sorted T cell fraction (not recorded which). The source of these receptors is a male donor with ankylosing spondylitis. CDR3s include the opening cysteine and the closing phenylalanine or tryptophan. A D gene is named only where the DNA matches it firmly. Clone size is not always given. Where it is, it says once, few, many or a class for expanded clones.

few	.	TRBJ1-1	TRBV2	TGTGCCAGCAGGATACAGGGTATGAACACTGAAGCTTTCTTT	CASRIQGMNTEAFF
few	.	TRBJ1-5	TRBV2	TGTGCCAGCAGAGAGGGTGCGTCGGGCAATCAGCCCCAGCATTTT	CASREGASGNQPQHF
few	.	TRBJ2-7	TRBV20-1	TGCAGTGCTAGCAGGGGGGACTACGAGCAGTACTTC	CSASRGDYEQYF
.	TRBD2	TRBJ2-3	TRBV12-3/TRBV12-4	TGTGCCAGCAGTTTAGTAGGGACTAGCGTCGCAGATACGCAGTATTTT	CASSLVGTSVADTQYF
few	.	TRBJ2-7	TRBV6-1	TGTGCCAGCAGTGAAGTCAGGGGGGCATCTTACGAGCAGTACTTC	CASSEVRGASYEQYF
.	.	TRBJ1-5	TRBV5-6	TGTGCCAGCAGCTTGTGGTGGGATTACAATCAGCCCCAGCATTTT	CASSLWWDYNQPQHF
few	.	TRBJ1-2	TRBV5-1	TGCGCCAGCAGCGGAGGTAATGATGGCTACACCTTC	CASSGGNDGYTF
.	TRBD2	TRBJ2-7	TRBV5-6	TGTGCCAGCAGCATACTAGCGGGGGGGATGAACGAGCAGTACTTC	CASSILAGGMNEQYF
few	TRBD1	TRBJ2-5	TRBV14	TGTGCCAGCAGCCGGGACAGATTCCAAGAGACCCAGTACTTC	CASSRDRFQETQYF
.	.	TRBJ2-3	TRBV27	TGTGCCACCACCGGAGGAGGAACAGATACGCAGTATTTT	CATTGGGTDTQYF
many	.	TRBJ2-3	TRBV7-9	TGTGCCAGCAGCAACAGAGTAGTGTCGACAGATACGCAGTATTTT	CASSNRVVSTDTQYF
few	TRBD2	TRBJ2-7	TRBV19	TGTGCCAGTAGTATAGCGGCTAGCGGGAGTTACGAGCAGTACTTC	CASSIAASGSYEQYF
few	.	TRBJ1-2	TRBV6-5	TGTGCCAGCAGTTACTCGGGTTCTAACTATGGCTACACCTTC	CASSYSGSNYGYTF
.	.	TRBJ2-1	TRBV27	TGTGCCAGCAGCCTCCTACCCGTTTACAATGAGCAGTTCTTC	CASSLLPVYNEQFF
.	.	TRBJ2-2	TRBV12-3/TRBV12-4	TGTGCCAGCAGTTGGGGAGGGGGGGGCAATGTGAACACCGGGGAGCTGTTTTTT	CASSWGGGGNVNTGELFF
.	TRBD2	TRBJ2-1	TRBV6-1	TGTGCCAGCAGTCCGCTAGCGGGGGACCTCTTTAATGAGCAGTTCTTC	CASSPLAGDLFNEQFF
many	TRBD2	TRBJ2-5	TRBV9	TGTGCCAGCAGCGATAGACTAGCGGGCTCACAAGAGACCCAGTACTTC	CASSDRLAGSQETQYF
many	TRBD2	TRBJ2-1	TRBV4-1	TGCGCCAGCAGCCAAGTGCTTCCCGGGACTAGCGGGGACAATGAGCAGTTCTTC	CASSQVLPGTSGDNEQFF
.	.	TRBJ2-7	TRBV6-1	TGTGCCAGCAGTCATCCCGGGACCCAAAGCTCCTACGAGCAGTACTTC	CASSHPGTQSSYEQYF
few	TRBD2	TRBJ2-1	TRBV4-1	TGCGCCAGCAGCCAAACTTTCCCCCTAGCGGGGGCTAACAATGAGCAGTTCTTC	CASSQTFPLAGANNEQFF
.	TRBD1	TRBJ2-7	TRBV2	TGTGCCAGCAGCGACCCGGACAGGATTTCCTACGAGCAGTACTTC	CASSDPDRISYEQYF
.	.	TRBJ1-2	TRBV27	TGTGCCAGCAGTTTCGAGCAGGGGATGGGCTATGGCTACACCTTC	CASSFEQGMGYGYTF
few	TRBD1	TRBJ2-7	TRBV29-1	TGCAGCGTTGAAGGGGGGACAGGGAGGTACGAGCAGTACTTC	CSVEGGTGRYEQYF
few	TRBD2	TRBJ2-1	TRBV29-1	TGCAGCGTTGAAACCGGGACTAGCGGTTACGGCTCCTACAATGAGCAGTTCTTC	CSVETGTSGYGSYNEQFF
.	TRBD2	TRBJ2-1	TRBV7-6	TGTGCCAGCAGCATCGGGACTAGCGGACTTTTGGGGGAGCAGTTCTTC	CASSIGTSGLLGEQFF
few	.	TRBJ2-7	TRBV9	TGTGCCAGCAGCGTTAGAGGACCCGCCTACGAGCAGTACTTC	CASSVRGPAYEQYF
.	TRBD1	TRBJ2-3	TRBV6-1	TGTGCCAGCAGAGACCCCGGACAGGGCGGTGGAGATACGCAGTATTTT	CASRDPGQGGGDTQYF
few	.	TRBJ1-2	TRBV12-3/TRBV12-4	TGTGCCAGCAGACCCGGGTCAGATGGCTACACCTTC	CASRPGSDGYTF
.	.	TRBJ2-2	TRBV28	TGTGCCAGCAGTTTACCCTCTTCGCGTCCTGGGGAGCTGTTTTTT	CASSLPSSRPGELFF
.	.	TRBJ2-7	TRBV19	TGTGCCAGTAGTATCGTCGGCGGTTACGAGCAGTACTTC	CASSIVGGYEQYF
.	.	TRBJ1-2	TRBV28	TGTGCCAGCAGTTTGGACAGTGGCTACACCTTC	CASSLDSGYTF